This T cell receptor beta chain comes out of a study of cytomegalovirus exposure and HLA in healthy donors. Study results and caveats: Some highly shared sequence variants likely arose as a pipeline artifact.

CDR1 is SQVTM, CDR2 ANQGSEA, per germline. The CDR3 spans 14 residues. Note on this clone: The antigen is unknown.

The PCR contained 60 Vbeta and 13 Jbeta primers. Clones were read by immunoSEQ multiplex PCR, and TCRdb kept only the in-frame ones, dropping some. The sample carries roughly 160,000 clones, roughly 81% recorded once. The specimen was PBMCs. This sequence joins TRBV29-1 and TRBJ2-1, with TRBD2 matching 7 bases. This TCR was recovered from a man aged 30 to 45 in good health and CMV-seropositive. Written as DNA, the CDR3 is TGCAGTCTCGGGGAGGGTAGCTCCTACAATGAGCAGTTCTTC. Translated: CSLGEGSSYNEQFF.